This T cell receptor (beta chain) was found in a study of cytotoxic CD8 clonotypes in ibrutinib-treated CLL. Across the whole study: The group held some ten relapsed/refractory and around 15 treatment-naive patients, with some 17 IGHV unmutated.

The CDR3 has 18 amino acids. The germline V gene has CDR1 SQVTM and CDR2 ANQGSEA. V lost 0 bases and J lost 1, with 20 bases in between. TCR beta libraries used about 2.2 micrograms of genomic DNA from cryopreserved PBMCs. Investigators sought sequencing depths of between 1 in 200,000 and 1 in 1 million T cells. Generated by immunoSEQ multiplex PCR, the TCRdb table keeps only in-frame clones and is missing some. The table records over 70,000 clones, about 85% of them present only once. In the case of this clone: Its target is not known.

Study-level findings and limits: Clonality rose at ibrutinib response, held steady in sustained remission, and fell toward baseline at progression.

The sequence was obtained from a human donor with chronic lymphocytic leukemia. This chain links TRBV29-1 with TRBJ2-3, with D perhaps being TRBD1 or TRBD2 (5 bases each). The sample here was PBMCs, taken after 12 months of ibrutinib treatment. The CDR3 DNA reads as TGCAGCGTTGAAGATCGGGGCTACCTGGGAGCGGGCACAGATACGCAGTATTTT. Its translation is CSVEDRGYLGAGTDTQYF.